This entry describes one T cell receptor beta chain. What it binds is unknown. Sorted-subset replicate PCR reactions contained 200 ng DNA, corresponding to tens of thousands of T cell genomes. Method: immunoSEQ multiplex PCR; TCRdb's copy keeps in-frame clones and lacks some. The repertoire has about 2.3 million clones, 85% to 95% of them found once; the top ten carry 0.37%. The CDR3 contains 15 residues. CDR1 and CDR2 (germline): LNHDA, SQIVND (reference sequence). Between the trimmed V and J ends, which lost 1 base and 4 bases, there was a span of 12 bases. The sample originates from a study of shared clonotypes between healthy human individuals. Overall study findings and caveats: In this cohort, only blood was sampled, and tissue repertoires likely differ.

This TCR derives from a man between 18 and 35 years old in good health. Some clones in this sample may be carry-over from other donors' samples. This chain joins TRBV19 and TRBJ2-3; a possible D gene is TRBD1 (5 bases). The sequenced sample consisted of naive CD4+ T cells from PBMCs. Specified subset: CD45RA+ positively selected. The CDR3 bases are TGTGCCAGTAGTATAGTTTCCAGGGCCGCAGATACGCAGTATTTT. Its protein product is CASSIVSRAADTQYF.